This T cell receptor beta chain derives from a study of CD8 T cells in Susac syndrome. V was shortened by 4 bases and J by 7 bases, with 10 bases between the two germline ends. Germline V gives CDR1 LGHDT, CDR2 YNNKEL (reference sequence). The CDR3 consists of 12 residues. Sequencing targeted TCR beta in T cells from blood (CD8+ and CD4+). Through negative isolation, CD4+ and CD8+ T cells were obtained, while TEMRA cells were enriched using FACS. Reverse transcription of 0.5 to 1 ug RNA was performed with random hexamers. Amplification of TCR beta CDR3 used immunoSEQ multiplex PCR across 54 Vbeta and 13 Jbeta. TCRdb re-analysed the immunoSEQ multiplex PCR reads in MiXCR, keeping a single row per CDR3 protein. The table includes 180,000 or so distinct CDR3 sequences, approximately 94% detected once.

Sequencing was done on a sample of CD4+ T cells from PBMCs. The receptor's source is a human donor with multiple sclerosis. This chain links TRBV3-1 with TRBJ1-2, with D uncertain. CDR3: CASSLTGVGYTF. Written as DNA, the CDR3 is TGTGCCAGCAGCCTCACGGGAGTTGGCTACACCTTC.